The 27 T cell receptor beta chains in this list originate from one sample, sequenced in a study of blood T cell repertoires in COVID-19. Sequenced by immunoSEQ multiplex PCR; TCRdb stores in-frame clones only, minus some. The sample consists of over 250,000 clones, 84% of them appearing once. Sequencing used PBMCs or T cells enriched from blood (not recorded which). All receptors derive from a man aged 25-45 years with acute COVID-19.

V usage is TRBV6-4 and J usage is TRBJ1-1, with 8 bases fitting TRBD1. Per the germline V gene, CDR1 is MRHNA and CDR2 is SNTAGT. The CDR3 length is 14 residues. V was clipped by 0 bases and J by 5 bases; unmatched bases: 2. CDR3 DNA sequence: TGTGCCAGCAGTGACTCTGACAGGGGAACTGAAGCTTTCTTT. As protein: CASSDSDRGTEAFF.

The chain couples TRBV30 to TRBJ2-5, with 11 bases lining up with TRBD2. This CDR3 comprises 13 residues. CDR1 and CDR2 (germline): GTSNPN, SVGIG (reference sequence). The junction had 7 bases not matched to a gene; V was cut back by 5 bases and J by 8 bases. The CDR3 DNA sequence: TGTGCCTGGGGTACGGGACTAGCGGAAACCCAGTACTTC. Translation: CAWGTGLAETQYF.

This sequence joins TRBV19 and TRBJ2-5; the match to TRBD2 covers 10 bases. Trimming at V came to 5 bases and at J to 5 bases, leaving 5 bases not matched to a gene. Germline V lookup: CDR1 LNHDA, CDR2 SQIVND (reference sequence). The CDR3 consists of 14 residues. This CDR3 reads CASSERGGAETQYF. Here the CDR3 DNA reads TGTGCCAGTAGTGAGCGGGGGGGCGCGGAGACCCAGTACTTC.

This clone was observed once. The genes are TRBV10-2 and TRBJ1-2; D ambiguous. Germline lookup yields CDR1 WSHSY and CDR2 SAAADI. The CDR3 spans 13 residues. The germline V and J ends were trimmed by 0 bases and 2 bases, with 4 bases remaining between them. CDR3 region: CASSESLNYGYTF. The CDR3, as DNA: TGCGCCAGCAGTGAGTCCCTCAACTATGGCTACACCTTC.

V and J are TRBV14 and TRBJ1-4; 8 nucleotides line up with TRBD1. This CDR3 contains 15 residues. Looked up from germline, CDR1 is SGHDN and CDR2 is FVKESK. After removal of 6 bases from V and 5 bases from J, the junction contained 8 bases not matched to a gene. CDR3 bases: TGTGCCAGCAGTCAGCGGACAGGGTCCAATGAAAAACTGTTTTTT. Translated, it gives CASSQRTGSNEKLFF.

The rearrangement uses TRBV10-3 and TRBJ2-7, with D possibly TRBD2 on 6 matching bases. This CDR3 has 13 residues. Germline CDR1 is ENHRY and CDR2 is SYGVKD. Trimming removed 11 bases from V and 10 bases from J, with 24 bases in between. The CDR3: CAVKSPSSGLQYV. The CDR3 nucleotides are TGTGCCGTCAAGTCCCCCAGTAGCGGTCTCCAGTACGTC.

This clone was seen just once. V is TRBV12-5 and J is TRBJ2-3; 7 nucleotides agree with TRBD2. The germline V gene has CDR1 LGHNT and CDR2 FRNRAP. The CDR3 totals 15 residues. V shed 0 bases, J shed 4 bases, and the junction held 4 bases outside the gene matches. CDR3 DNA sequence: TGTGCTAGTGGTTTGGTACGTGGGAGGGCAGATACGCAGTATTTT. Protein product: CASGLVRGRADTQYF.

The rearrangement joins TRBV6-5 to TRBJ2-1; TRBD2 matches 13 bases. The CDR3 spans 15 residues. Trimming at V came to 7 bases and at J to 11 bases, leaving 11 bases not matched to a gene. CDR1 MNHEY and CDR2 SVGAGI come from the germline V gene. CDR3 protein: CASTPRTSGGHQQFF. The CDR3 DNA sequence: TGTGCCAGCACCCCCCGGACTAGCGGGGGTCATCAGCAGTTCTTC.

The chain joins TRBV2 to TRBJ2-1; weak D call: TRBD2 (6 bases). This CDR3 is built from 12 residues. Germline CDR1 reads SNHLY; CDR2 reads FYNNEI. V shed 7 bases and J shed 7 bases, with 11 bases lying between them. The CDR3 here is CASITGVNEQFF. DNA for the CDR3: TGTGCCAGCATTACGGGGGTGAATGAGCAGTTCTTC. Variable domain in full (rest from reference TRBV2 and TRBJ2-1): EPEVTQTPSHQVTQMGQEVILRCVPISNHLYFYWYRQILGQKVEFLVSFYNNEISEKSEIFDDQFSVERPDGSNFTLKIRSTKLEDSAMYFCASITGVNEQFFGPGTRLTVL.

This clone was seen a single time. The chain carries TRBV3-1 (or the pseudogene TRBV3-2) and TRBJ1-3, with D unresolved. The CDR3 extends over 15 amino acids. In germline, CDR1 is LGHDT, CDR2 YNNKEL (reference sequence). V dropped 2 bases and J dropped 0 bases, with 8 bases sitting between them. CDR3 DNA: TGTGCCAGCAGCCAAAGCACAGCCTCTGGAAACACCATATATTTT. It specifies CASSQSTASGNTIYF.

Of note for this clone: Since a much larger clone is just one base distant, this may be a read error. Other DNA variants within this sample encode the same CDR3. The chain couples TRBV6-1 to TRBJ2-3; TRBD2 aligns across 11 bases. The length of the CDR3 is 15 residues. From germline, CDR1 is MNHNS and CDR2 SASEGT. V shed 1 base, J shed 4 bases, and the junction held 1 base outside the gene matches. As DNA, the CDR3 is TGTGCCAGCAGTGAAGTAGCGGGGGGGCCAGATACGCAGTATTTT. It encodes CASSEVAGGPDTQYF.

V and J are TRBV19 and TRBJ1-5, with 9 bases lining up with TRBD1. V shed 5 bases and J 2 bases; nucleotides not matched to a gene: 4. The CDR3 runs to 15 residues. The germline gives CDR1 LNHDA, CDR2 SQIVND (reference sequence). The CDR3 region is CASSSRTGGNQPQHF. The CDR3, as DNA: TGTGCCAGTAGTTCCCGGACAGGGGGCAATCAGCCCCAGCATTTT.

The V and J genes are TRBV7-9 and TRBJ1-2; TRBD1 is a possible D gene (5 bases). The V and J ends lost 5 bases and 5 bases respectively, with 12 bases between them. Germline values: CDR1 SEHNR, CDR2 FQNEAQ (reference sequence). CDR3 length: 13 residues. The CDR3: CASSPRQLYGYTF. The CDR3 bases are TGTGCCAGCAGCCCCCGACAGTTATATGGCTACACCTTC.

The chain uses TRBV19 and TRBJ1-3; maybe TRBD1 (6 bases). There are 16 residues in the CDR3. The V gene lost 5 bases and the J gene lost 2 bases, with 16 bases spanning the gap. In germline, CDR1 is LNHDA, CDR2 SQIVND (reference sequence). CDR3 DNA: TGTGCCAGTAGTTGGGAAGGCAGGGGCGCTGGAAACACCATATATTTT. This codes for CASSWEGRGAGNTIYF.

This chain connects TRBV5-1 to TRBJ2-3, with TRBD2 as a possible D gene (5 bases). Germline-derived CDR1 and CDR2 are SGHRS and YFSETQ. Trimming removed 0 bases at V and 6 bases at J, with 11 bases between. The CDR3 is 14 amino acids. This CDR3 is CASSLGSGEDTQYF. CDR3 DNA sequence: TGCGCCAGCAGCTTGGGATCTGGGGAGGATACGCAGTATTTT.

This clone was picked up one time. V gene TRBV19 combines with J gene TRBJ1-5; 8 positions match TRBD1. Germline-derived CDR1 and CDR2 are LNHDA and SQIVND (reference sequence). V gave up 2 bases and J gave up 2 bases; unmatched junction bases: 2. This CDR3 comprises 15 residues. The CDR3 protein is CASSIQGARNQPQHF. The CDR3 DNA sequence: TGTGCCAGTAGTATACAGGGGGCCCGCAATCAGCCCCAGCATTTT.

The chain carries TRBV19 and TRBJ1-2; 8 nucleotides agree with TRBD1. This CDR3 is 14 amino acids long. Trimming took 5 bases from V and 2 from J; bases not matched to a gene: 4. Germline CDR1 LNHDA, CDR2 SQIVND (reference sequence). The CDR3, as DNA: TGTGCCAGTAGTCCTCAGGGGGCCAACTATGGCTACACCTTC. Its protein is CASSPQGANYGYTF.

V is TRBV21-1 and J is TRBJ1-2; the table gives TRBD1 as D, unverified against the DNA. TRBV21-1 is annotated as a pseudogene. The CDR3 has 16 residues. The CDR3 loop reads CASKSRRRDRVFGYTF. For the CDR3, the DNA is TGTGCCAGCAAGTCCAGGAGACGGGACAGGGTTTTTGGCTACACCTTC.

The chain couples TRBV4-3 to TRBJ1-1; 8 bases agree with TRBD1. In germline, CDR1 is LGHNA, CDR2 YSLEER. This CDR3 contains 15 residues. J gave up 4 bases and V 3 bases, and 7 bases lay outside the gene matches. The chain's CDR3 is CASSQATTGVTEAFF. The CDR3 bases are TGCGCCAGCAGCCAGGCAACGACAGGGGTCACTGAAGCTTTCTTT.

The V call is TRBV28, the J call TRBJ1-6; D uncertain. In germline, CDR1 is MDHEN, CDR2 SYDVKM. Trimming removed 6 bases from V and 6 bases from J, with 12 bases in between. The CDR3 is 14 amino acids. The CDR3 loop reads CASSAEFSNSPLHF. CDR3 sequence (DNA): TGTGCCAGCAGCGCGGAATTCAGTAATTCACCCCTCCACTTT.

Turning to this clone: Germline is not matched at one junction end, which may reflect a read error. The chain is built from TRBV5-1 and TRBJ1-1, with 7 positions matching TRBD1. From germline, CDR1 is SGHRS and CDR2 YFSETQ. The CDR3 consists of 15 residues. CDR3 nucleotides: TGTGCCAGCTTGGGTTGGGACAGCTTGAACACTGAAGCTTTCTTT. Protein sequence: CASLGWDSLNTEAFF.

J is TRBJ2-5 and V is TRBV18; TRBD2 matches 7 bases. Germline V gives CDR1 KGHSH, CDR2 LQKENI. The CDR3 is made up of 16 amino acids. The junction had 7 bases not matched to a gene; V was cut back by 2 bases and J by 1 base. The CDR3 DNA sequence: TGTGCCAGCTCACCATTCGGGCGGGAGATCCAAGAGACCCAGTACTTC. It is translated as CASSPFGREIQETQYF.

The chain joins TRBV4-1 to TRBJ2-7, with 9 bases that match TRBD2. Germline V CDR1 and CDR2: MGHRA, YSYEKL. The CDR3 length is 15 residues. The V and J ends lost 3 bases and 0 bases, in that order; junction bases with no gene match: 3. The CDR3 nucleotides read TGCGCCAGCAGCCAGCTAGCGGGGAGCTCCTACGAGCAGTACGTC. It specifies CASSQLAGSSYEQYV.

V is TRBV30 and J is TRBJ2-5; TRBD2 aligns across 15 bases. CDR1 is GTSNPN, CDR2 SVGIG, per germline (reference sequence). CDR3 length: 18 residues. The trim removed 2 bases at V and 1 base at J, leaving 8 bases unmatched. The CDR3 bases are TGTGCCTGGAGTCCGTACGGACTAGCGGGAGGGCCCCAAGAGACCCAGTACTTC. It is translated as CAWSPYGLAGGPQETQYF.

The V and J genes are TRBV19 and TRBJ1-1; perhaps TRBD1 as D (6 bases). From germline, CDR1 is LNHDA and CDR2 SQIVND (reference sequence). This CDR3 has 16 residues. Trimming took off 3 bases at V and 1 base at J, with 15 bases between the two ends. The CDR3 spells CASSIEGQGRNTEAFF. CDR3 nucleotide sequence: TGTGCCAGTAGTATCGAGGGTCAGGGGAGGAACACTGAAGCTTTCTTT.

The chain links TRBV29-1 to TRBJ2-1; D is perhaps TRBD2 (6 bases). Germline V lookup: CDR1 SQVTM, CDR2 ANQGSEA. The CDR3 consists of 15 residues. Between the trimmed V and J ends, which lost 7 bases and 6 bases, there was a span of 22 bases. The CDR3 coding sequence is TGCAGCGGAGGGACTCTACCTACAATGAGCAATGAGCAGTTCTTC. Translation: CSGGTLPTMSNEQFF.

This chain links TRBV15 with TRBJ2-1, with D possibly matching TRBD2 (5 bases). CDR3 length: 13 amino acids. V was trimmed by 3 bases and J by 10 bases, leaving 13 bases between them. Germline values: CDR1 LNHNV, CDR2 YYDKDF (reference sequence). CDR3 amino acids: CATSSFGLAEQFF. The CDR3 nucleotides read TGTGCCACCAGCAGTTTCGGACTGGCCGAGCAGTTCTTC.